These 25 T cell receptor beta chains originate from one sample sequenced in a study of blood T cell repertoires in COVID-19. Repertoires were generated with immunoSEQ multiplex PCR, while TCRdb's copy carries only in-frame clones and drops some. The sample shows approximately 230,000 clones, roughly 90% of them seen only once. The specimen was peripheral blood. The receptors here all came from a man aged 30-40 years who had recovered from COVID-19.

This clone was seen more than once but under ten times. V gene TRBV6-5 combines with J gene TRBJ1-5, with TRBD1 matching 7 bases. The CDR3 has 13 residues. With V trimmed by 6 bases and J by 8 bases, 7 bases remained unmatched. Germline V lookup: CDR1 MNHEY, CDR2 SVGAGI. As DNA, the CDR3 is TGTGCCAGCAGCGGACAGGTTTTGGAGCCCCAGCATTTT. Protein product: CASSGQVLEPQHF.

In its sample, this clone was seen once. This chain joins TRBV20-1 and TRBJ2-7; maybe TRBD2 (5 bases). V was pared by 6 bases and J by 3 bases, with 9 bases between. The CDR3 covers 11 residues. Germline CDR1 DFQATT, CDR2 SNEGSKA (reference sequence). CDR3 in amino acids: CSAPGIYEQYF. Here the CDR3 DNA reads TGCAGTGCCCCCGGGATCTACGAGCAGTACTTC.

The chain has TRBV4-1 and TRBJ2-1; 7 positions agree with TRBD1. V was pared by 2 bases and J by 8 bases, with 9 bases of the junction left unmatched. CDR1 and CDR2 from the germline V gene are MGHRA and YSYEKL. This CDR3 region has 15 residues. CDR3 sequence reads: CASSQTGTDIDEQFF. For the CDR3, the DNA is TGCGCCAGCAGCCAAACCGGGACAGATATCGATGAGCAGTTCTTC.

CDR3 sequence: CASSLGLAGGQGTGELFF. The CDR3 DNA sequence: TGTGCCAGCAGCTTGGGACTAGCGGGGGGGCAGGGCACCGGGGAGCTGTTTTTT. The V and J genes are TRBV5-4 and TRBJ2-2; 14 bases agree with TRBD2. J was trimmed by 4 bases and V by 0 bases; bases with no gene match: 5. There are 18 residues in the CDR3. Germline CDR1 reads SGHNT; CDR2 reads YYREEE (reference sequence).

The rearrangement joins TRBV18 to TRBJ2-3; 7 bases agree with TRBD1. CDR3 size: 16 residues. Trimming cost V 6 bases and J 4 bases; bases outside gene matches: 13. The germline gives CDR1 KGHSH, CDR2 LQKENI. The CDR3 loop reads CASSETGRGVADTQYF. The CDR3 nucleotides read TGTGCCAGCTCGGAGACAGGGAGAGGGGTCGCAGATACGCAGTATTTT.

This chain connects TRBV29-1 to TRBJ1-2; TRBD1 might be the D (5 bases). This CDR3 has 11 residues. With 7 bases removed from V and 8 bases from J, the gap between germline ends came to 14 bases. Germline V gives CDR1 SQVTM, CDR2 ANQGSEA. The CDR3 region is CSAEGTRGYTF. CDR3 coding DNA: TGCAGCGCTGAGGGGACTCGGGGCTACACCTTC.

This chain joins TRBV9 and TRBJ1-4, with D hard to call. V was shortened by 0 bases and J by 2 bases, with 8 bases between the two germline ends. Germline CDR1 is SGDLS and CDR2 is YYNGEE. The CDR3 totals 15 residues. For the CDR3, the DNA is TGTGCCAGCAGCGTAGTCCCGGGGACTAATGAAAAACTGTTTTTT. Amino acids: CASSVVPGTNEKLFF.

This chain links TRBV7-9 with TRBJ1-4, with no clear D. The CDR3 contains 13 residues. From germline, CDR1 is SEHNR and CDR2 FQNEAQ (reference sequence). The V gene lost 4 bases and the J gene lost 8 bases, with 11 bases spanning the gap. The CDR3 nucleotides are TGTGCCAGCAGCTCCCCCCCCCGGGAAAAACTGTTTTTT. Protein product: CASSSPPREKLFF.

The chain uses TRBV6-5 and TRBJ2-7; 9 bases are shared with TRBD1. Losses at the gene ends were 6 bases for V and 5 bases for J; bases not matched to a gene: 2. CDR1 is MNHEY and CDR2 is SVGAGI in the germline V gene. The length of the CDR3 is 12 residues. The CDR3 loop reads CASSRTGDEQYF. The CDR3 bases are TGTGCCAGCAGCCGGACAGGGGACGAGCAGTACTTC.

Turning to this clone: In the same sample, other DNA sequences code for this CDR3. V and J are TRBV11-3 and TRBJ1-1; D not resolved. V was clipped by 1 base and J by 1 base, with 4 bases between them. The CDR3 runs to 13 residues. Germline V gene lookup returns CDR1 SGHNT and CDR2 YENEEA. CDR3 coding DNA: TGTGCCAGCAGCTTAGGAGGGAACACTGAAGCTTTCTTT. Translating gives CASSLGGNTEAFF.

This clone was recorded once. The chain has TRBV15 and TRBJ2-1, with 7 bases lining up with TRBD1. The V segment lost 7 bases and the J segment 10 bases; nucleotides outside the gene matches: 7. CDR3 length: 12 amino acids. Germline V gene data show CDR1 as LNHNV and CDR2 as YYDKDF (reference sequence). The CDR3 bases are TGTGCCACCACCCGGACAGGACTGGAGCAGTTCTTC. It yields the protein CATTRTGLEQFF.

The chain recombines TRBV3-1 (or the pseudogene TRBV3-2) with TRBJ2-1, with no clear D. Trimming took 0 bases from V and 4 from J, leaving 10 bases between them. The CDR3 has 15 amino acids. Germline loops: CDR1 LGHDT, CDR2 YNNKEL (reference sequence). In DNA, the CDR3 is TGTGCCAGCAGCCAAGATGGGCCTCGGTACAATGAGCAGTTCTTC. Protein product: CASSQDGPRYNEQFF.

The chain uses TRBV11-3 and TRBJ1-2, with D perhaps matching TRBD1 (5 bases). CDR3 length: 13 amino acids. The germline V gene has CDR1 SGHNT and CDR2 YENEEA. The V and J ends lost 5 bases and 7 bases respectively, with 14 bases between them. The CDR3 reads CASSARQFGGYTF. The CDR3 nucleotides are TGTGCCAGCAGCGCGCGACAGTTTGGTGGCTACACCTTC.

The chain employs TRBV7-2 and TRBJ2-1; 11 bases fit TRBD1. V shed 5 bases, J shed 9 bases, and the junction held 12 bases outside the gene matches. The germline V gene encodes CDR1 SGHTA and CDR2 FQGNSA. This CDR3 has 16 residues. CDR3 sequence: CASSLGQGALRGEQFF. CDR3 sequence (DNA): TGTGCCAGCAGCCTCGGACAGGGGGCGCTAAGAGGTGAGCAGTTCTTC.

The sample holds one count of this clone. The gene calls are TRBV10-3 and TRBJ1-2, with D possibly TRBD1 on 6 matching bases. With 3 bases removed from V and 5 bases from J, the gap between germline ends came to 22 bases. Germline CDR1 reads ENHRY; CDR2 reads SYGVKD. This CDR3 is 17 amino acids long. In DNA, the CDR3 is TGTGCCATCAGTGATGCAACAGGGCCTGGGGGTACTTATGGCTACACCTTC. Amino acids: CAISDATGPGGTYGYTF.

V usage is TRBV5-1 and J usage is TRBJ1-1; D unresolved. In germline, CDR1 is SGHRS, CDR2 YFSETQ. Trimming removed 5 bases at V and 0 bases at J, with 20 bases between. CDR3 length: 17 amino acids. CDR3 region: CASRASSPHNMNTEAFF. In DNA form, the CDR3 reads TGCGCCAGCAGGGCTAGCTCCCCTCATAACATGAACACTGAAGCTTTCTTT.

The chain is built from TRBV9 and TRBJ2-7; 10 positions agree with TRBD1. The trim removed 2 bases at V and 6 bases at J, leaving 8 bases unmatched. Per the germline V gene, CDR1 is SGDLS and CDR2 is YYNGEE. The CDR3 is 15 amino acids. The CDR3 DNA sequence: TGTGCCAGCAGCGTGGGGGGACAGGGGAGGAGCGAGCAGTACTTC. Translation: CASSVGGQGRSEQYF. The variable domain in full, completed from reference TRBV9 and TRBJ2-7, reads DSGVTQTPKHLITATGQRVTLRCSPRSGDLSVYWYQQSLDQGLQFLIQYYNGEERAKGNILERFSAQQFPDLHSELNLSSLELGDSALYFCASSVGGQGRSEQYFGPGTRLTVT.

V usage is TRBV4-3 and J usage is TRBJ2-2, with a tentative D call TRBD1 (6 bases). With 4 bases removed from V and 0 bases from J, the gap between germline ends came to 18 bases. This CDR3 region has 18 residues. Germline CDR1 LGHNA, CDR2 YSLEER. CDR3 bases: TGCGCCAGCAGCCTCTCTGCCGGACAGAACTCGAACACCGGGGAGCTGTTTTTT. Protein: CASSLSAGQNSNTGELFF.

The J gene is TRBJ2-7, the V gene TRBV5-1; TRBD1 agrees at 7 bases. Germline CDR1 is SGHRS and CDR2 is YFSETQ. The length of the CDR3 is 16 residues. The ends lost 0 bases at V and 1 base at J; junction bases unmatched: 7. The CDR3 DNA is TGCGCCAGCAGCTTGGATCAGATGACAGGGTCCTACGAGCAGTACTTC. Amino acid sequence: CASSLDQMTGSYEQYF. The whole variable domain, remainder taken from reference TRBV5-1 and TRBJ2-7, is KAGVTQTPRYLIKTRGQQVTLSCSPISGHRSVSWYQQTPGQGLQFLFEYFSETQRNKGNFPGRFSGRQFSNSRSEMNVSTLELGDSALYLCASSLDQMTGSYEQYFGPGTRLTVT.

A note on this clone: One end of the junction fails to match germline, which may point to a read error. This chain links TRBV3-1 (or the pseudogene TRBV3-2) with TRBJ2-1; D is undetermined. Germline values: CDR1 LGHDT, CDR2 YNNKEL (reference sequence). The CDR3 contains 13 residues. The CDR3 protein is CASSQLLVPSLLF. CDR3 DNA: TGTGCCAGCAGCCAACTCCTAGTACCCTCTCTACTCTTC.

This chain connects TRBV4-2 to TRBJ1-1; D is possibly TRBD1 (5 bases). V lost 1 base and J lost 0, with 15 bases in between. This CDR3 has 17 amino acids. CDR1 and CDR2 from the germline V gene are LGHNA and YNFKEQ. The CDR3 bases are TGTGCCAGCAGCCAAGCAGTTGGACAAAGCATGAACACTGAAGCTTTCTTT. It encodes CASSQAVGQSMNTEAFF.

This chain links TRBV5-6 with TRBJ1-1; tentatively, D is TRBD1 (6 bases). V lost 1 base and J lost 3, with 10 bases in between. Looked up from germline, CDR1 is SGHDT and CDR2 is YYEEEE. This CDR3 contains 14 residues. The DNA for the CDR3 is TGTGCCAGCAGCTTGATACAGGGATACACTGAAGCTTTCTTT. The encoded protein is CASSLIQGYTEAFF.

The V and J genes are TRBV5-6 and TRBJ2-3; 8 nucleotides match TRBD2. There are 16 residues in the CDR3. V lost 4 bases to trimming and J lost 3 bases; unmatched junction nucleotides: 10. The V gene's germline CDR1 is SGHDT and CDR2 YYEEEE. The CDR3 region has the DNA TGTGCCAGCAGCCCGCCACGGGGGGGCCTAACAGATACGCAGTATTTT. It encodes CASSPPRGGLTDTQYF.

The V call is TRBV11-3, the J call TRBJ2-7, with D tentatively TRBD1 (5 bases). CDR1 and CDR2 from the germline V gene are SGHNT and YENEEA. The CDR3 is made up of 13 amino acids. The V gene lost 5 bases and the J gene lost 1 base, with 9 bases spanning the gap. CDR3 region: CASSQGQSYEQYF. CDR3 DNA: TGTGCCAGCAGCCAGGGCCAATCCTACGAGCAGTACTTC.

CDR3 coding DNA: TGTGCCAGCAGTTTACGGGGTGGTCAGCCCCAGCATTTT. This codes for CASSLRGGQPQHF. The chain couples TRBV12-3 or TRBV12-4 to TRBJ1-5; D is uncertain. V lost 2 bases to trimming and J lost 6 bases, with 8 bases between them. The CDR3 consists of 13 residues.